This TCR beta chain was obtained from a study of blood T cell repertoires in COVID-19. Study-wide background: Spain, Italy and the United States supplied samples that represented acute and convalescent COVID-19.

Germline CDR1 reads SQVTM; CDR2 reads ANQGSEA. This CDR3 has 11 residues. Trimming at V came to 6 bases and at J to 8 bases, leaving 6 bases not matched to a gene. Clones were read by immunoSEQ multiplex PCR, and TCRdb kept only the in-frame ones, dropping some. The profile shows approximately 300,000 clones, about 83% of them singletons. The V and J genes are TRBV29-1 and TRBJ1-2, with 7 bases fitting TRBD1. The TCR originated in a woman aged 50 to 60 with acute or convalescent COVID-19. Sequences were obtained from peripheral blood. CDR3 sequence (DNA): TGCAGCGTAGGGGGACAGTGGGGCTACACCTTC. This encodes CSVGGQWGYTF.